The clone carrying this T cell receptor (beta chain) was recorded a few times. Its antigen is currently unknown. This sample was taken from a study of blood T cells in healthy people across ages. General study points: What prevented conclusive comparison of naive and antigen-experienced cells was that PBMCs were unsorted. Diversity estimates drawn from one million T cells were deemed underestimates.

Sample-barcoded 5' priming and a J-beta primer mix drove a second PCR of roughly 7 to 11 cycles. TCRdb recomputed calls from the 5' RACE reads with MiXCR, one row per CDR3 protein. This table holds 850,000 to 1,300,000 distinct CDR3 sequences, 40% to 55% found once. The V and J ends lost 8 bases and 7 bases, in that order; junction bases with no gene match: 7. The CDR3 length is 13 residues. Germline loops: CDR1 SNHLY, CDR2 FYNNEI. Sequenced: blood. J is TRBJ2-1 and V is TRBV2, with 8 positions matching TRBD1. This TCR was recovered from a woman aged 60-70 years in good health. In DNA form, the CDR3 reads TGTGCCAGCCTCTGGACAGGGCATAATGAGCAGTTCTTC. It encodes CASLWTGHNEQFF.